These 14 T cell receptor beta chains were sequenced from one sample in a study of blood T cell repertoires in COVID-19. TCRdb keeps only in-frame clones here, not all; method: immunoSEQ multiplex PCR. This sample has approximately 12,000 clones, with 83% found just once. Sequenced input: peripheral blood. These receptors all come from a man aged 35-49 years with active or convalescent COVID-19.

The chain has TRBV28 and TRBJ2-1; D might be TRBD1 (6 bases). V dropped 7 bases and J dropped 2 bases, with 18 bases sitting between them. CDR3 length: 16 residues. From germline, CDR1 is MDHEN and CDR2 SYDVKM. CDR3 coding DNA: TGTGCCAGCACAGAATACAGGGAATGGGCCTACAATGAGCAGTTCTTC. Amino acid sequence: CASTEYREWAYNEQFF.

The rearrangement links TRBV15 to TRBJ1-5; 10 bases are shared with TRBD1. CDR1 and CDR2 (germline): LNHNV, YYDKDF (reference sequence). CDR3 length: 15 amino acids. J lost 3 bases, V lost 7 bases, and 6 bases had no gene match. This CDR3 is CATMAGTGVNQPQHF. The CDR3, as DNA: TGTGCCACCATGGCTGGGACAGGGGTCAATCAGCCCCAGCATTTT.

The V and J genes are TRBV5-1 and TRBJ2-5; 9 nucleotides match TRBD1. Trimming at V came to 0 bases and at J to 4 bases, leaving 7 bases not matched to a gene. The CDR3 has 16 amino acids. Per the germline V gene, CDR1 is SGHRS and CDR2 is YFSETQ. In nucleotides, the CDR3 is TGCGCCAGCAGCTTGGGACAGGGGGTTAAGAGAGAGACCCAGTACTTC. Amino acids: CASSLGQGVKRETQYF.

This sequence joins TRBV6-2 or TRBV6-3 and TRBJ2-3; the match to TRBD1 covers 9 bases. Germline V lookup: CDR1 MNHEY, CDR2 SVGEGT. This CDR3 region has 17 residues. The V segment lost 3 bases and the J segment 2 bases; nucleotides outside the gene matches: 9. The CDR3 nucleotides read TGTGCCAGCAGTTATTCAAACAGGGGGCGCTACACAGATACGCAGTATTTT. This translates into CASSYSNRGRYTDTQYF.

The chain has TRBV30 and TRBJ1-4; a weak D match, TRBD1 (6 bases). CDR3 length: 14 residues. Germline V gene lookup returns CDR1 GTSNPN and CDR2 SVGIG (reference sequence). V was shortened by 3 bases and J by 6 bases, with 14 bases between the two germline ends. CDR3 DNA: TGTGCCTGGAGGCCCAGGGGAAGAGATGAAAAACTGTTTTTT. The encoded protein is CAWRPRGRDEKLFF.

The chain couples TRBV4-1 to TRBJ2-1; D might be TRBD1 (6 bases). Trimming removed 1 base at V and 4 bases at J, with 14 bases between. This CDR3 comprises 16 residues. CDR1 is MGHRA and CDR2 is YSYEKL in the germline V gene. The DNA for the CDR3 is TGCGCCAGCAGCCAAGCCGGGACACTCGATTACAATGAGCAGTTCTTC. Encoded protein: CASSQAGTLDYNEQFF.

V and J are TRBV7-2 and TRBJ2-1; 7 nucleotides agree with TRBD1. The J segment lost 7 bases and the V segment lost 4 bases, leaving 4 bases of the junction unmatched. Per germline, CDR1 SGHTA and CDR2 FQGNSA. The CDR3 runs 13 residues. CDR3 sequence: CASSSRDRNEQFF. CDR3 DNA sequence: TGTGCCAGCAGCTCCCGGGACAGAAATGAGCAGTTCTTC.

The chain carries TRBV6-5 and TRBJ2-4, with 7 bases identical to TRBD1. V gave up 2 bases and J gave up 1 base; unmatched junction bases: 5. The CDR3 sequence is 16 residues long. Germline CDR1 MNHEY, CDR2 SVGAGI. The chain's CDR3 is CASSYDRVGAKNIQYF. The CDR3 DNA is TGTGCCAGCAGTTACGACAGGGTGGGGGCCAAAAACATTCAGTACTTC.

The chain employs TRBV19 and TRBJ2-2, with TRBD1 as a possible D gene (6 bases). V was pared by 6 bases and J by 2 bases, with 7 bases between. The CDR3 extends over 13 amino acids. Germline V CDR1 and CDR2: LNHDA, SQIVND (reference sequence). This CDR3 reads CASRDSNTGELFF. CDR3 DNA: TGTGCCAGTAGGGACAGCAACACCGGGGAGCTGTTTTTT.

The V and J genes are TRBV29-1 and TRBJ2-7, with unresolved D. V dropped 3 bases and J dropped 2 bases, with 14 bases sitting between them. The germline gives CDR1 SQVTM, CDR2 ANQGSEA. The CDR3 totals 14 residues. The CDR3 spells CSVDPNGLAYEQYF. The CDR3 coding sequence is TGCAGCGTTGATCCGAACGGGTTAGCCTACGAGCAGTACTTC.

The V and J genes are TRBV5-1 and TRBJ1-1; 8 positions agree with TRBD1. The J segment lost 5 bases and the V segment lost 4 bases, leaving 4 bases of the junction unmatched. This CDR3 has 13 amino acids. The germline CDR1 and CDR2 sequences are SGHRS and YFSETQ. CDR3 coding DNA: TGCGCCAGCAGCACCCAGGGGGCTACTGAAGCTTTCTTT. This translates into CASSTQGATEAFF.

The genes are TRBV6-1 and TRBJ1-1, with 8 positions matching TRBD1. Trimming at V came to 3 bases and at J to 4 bases, leaving 1 base not matched to a gene. Germline lookup yields CDR1 MNHNS and CDR2 SASEGT. The CDR3 spans 13 residues. CDR3 nucleotide sequence: TGTGCCAGCAGTGAGCAGGGGGCCACTGAAGCTTTCTTT. Amino acid sequence: CASSEQGATEAFF.

The table lists this clone with a count of one. The CDR3, as DNA: TGTGCCAGTAGTATAGGAGGGACTCTAGGCGAGCAGTACTTC. It codes for CASSIGGTLGEQYF. The chain is built from TRBV19 and TRBJ2-7; the D gene is possibly TRBD2 (6 bases). CDR1 and CDR2 from the germline V gene are LNHDA and SQIVND (reference sequence). This CDR3 spans 14 amino acids. The V end lost 1 base, the J end lost 6 bases, and 13 bases lay between the germline ends.

The chain links TRBV7-2 to TRBJ2-3; 9 bases map to TRBD2. The J segment lost 6 bases and the V segment lost 4 bases, leaving 8 bases of the junction unmatched. The CDR3 extends over 15 amino acids. CDR1 SGHTA and CDR2 FQGNSA come from the germline V gene. CDR3 sequence reads: CASSSSGTSRDTQYF. As DNA, the CDR3 is TGTGCCAGCAGCTCTAGCGGGACTAGCAGGGATACGCAGTATTTT.